This is a list of T cell receptor beta chains from one sample in a study of blood T cell repertoires in COVID-19. Using immunoSEQ multiplex PCR, the repertoire was profiled, and TCRdb retains in-frame clones only, with some absent. This table has about 160,000 clones, about 85% appearing once. The sequenced material came from PBMCs or T cells enriched from blood (not recorded which). The receptors were sampled from a woman in her 40s who had been exposed to COVID-19. Both conserved end residues are part of each CDR3. Fields, in order: J gene, V gene, CDR3 protein.

J gene: TRBJ2-3
V gene: TRBV14
CDR3 protein: CASTDRGRTDTQYF

J gene: TRBJ1-5
V gene: TRBV4-1
CDR3 protein: CASSQESQIQPQHF

J gene: TRBJ2-7
V gene: TRBV7-9
CDR3 protein: CASSPVLGQGDEQYF

J gene: TRBJ2-4
V gene: TRBV19
CDR3 protein: CASQTTDTLAKNIQYF

J gene: TRBJ2-2
V gene: TRBV5-1
CDR3 protein: CASSLVGDSRELFF

J gene: TRBJ1-5
V gene: TRBV4-1
CDR3 protein: CASSQDRGQPQHF

J gene: TRBJ2-3
V gene: TRBV9
CDR3 protein: CASRTSSTDTQYF

J gene: TRBJ1-6
V gene: TRBV5-4
CDR3 protein: CASSSGRVSPLHF

J gene: TRBJ1-1
V gene: TRBV6-5
CDR3 protein: CASTMGQGTEAFF

J gene: TRBJ2-1
V gene: TRBV2
CDR3 protein: CASRGSGGGEQFF

J gene: TRBJ2-2
V gene: TRBV28
CDR3 protein: CASSRRAGQAGELFF

J gene: TRBJ1-3
V gene: TRBV4-3
CDR3 protein: CASSQDLGGASGNTIYF

J gene: TRBJ2-7
V gene: TRBV7-8
CDR3 protein: CASSPRGLAAIHEQYF

J gene: TRBJ2-2
V gene: TRBV4-1
CDR3 protein: CASSQAGTSFFTGELFF

J gene: TRBJ1-1
V gene: TRBV7-9
CDR3 protein: CASRPNRENTEAFF

J gene: TRBJ1-2
V gene: TRBV9
CDR3 protein: CASSEGQGYGYTF

J gene: TRBJ1-2
V gene: TRBV6-5
CDR3 protein: CASSYLGTGVNYGYTF

J gene: TRBJ2-1
V gene: TRBV11-2
CDR3 protein: CASSLDPTLYNEQFF

J gene: TRBJ2-2
V gene: TRBV4-3
CDR3 protein: CASSLYTGELFF

J gene: TRBJ1-3
V gene: TRBV2
CDR3 protein: CASSEFWQGSSGNTIYF

J gene: TRBJ1-2
V gene: TRBV12-3/TRBV12-4
CDR3 protein: CASRVDSHYGYTF

J gene: TRBJ1-1
V gene: TRBV10-3
CDR3 protein: CAISEHSTAAFF

J gene: TRBJ2-7
V gene: TRBV25-1
CDR3 protein: CASSDRDYEQYF

J gene: TRBJ2-1
V gene: TRBV5-1
CDR3 protein: CASSPRLAGDNEQFF

J gene: TRBJ2-7
V gene: TRBV7-9
CDR3 protein: CASSLEVDYSYEQYF

J gene: TRBJ2-7
V gene: TRBV6-5
CDR3 protein: CASSGSNNEQYF

J gene: TRBJ1-1
V gene: TRBV19
CDR3 protein: CASSRTPGAVKEAFF

J gene: TRBJ2-3
V gene: TRBV4-1
CDR3 protein: CASSPGPLTGTDTQYF

J gene: TRBJ1-2
V gene: TRBV2
CDR3 protein: CASRQGNYGYTF

J gene: TRBJ1-2
V gene: TRBV18
CDR3 protein: CASSLETGSNNYGYTF

J gene: TRBJ2-3
V gene: TRBV12-5
CDR3 protein: CASGSPGTGGSYSASTDTQYF

J gene: TRBJ1-1
V gene: TRBV9
CDR3 protein: CADPGGTTEAFF